This T cell receptor (beta chain) was sequenced for a study of T-cell reconstitution after alpha-beta-depleted transplantation in children. Study-wide findings and caveats: It was newly produced T cells that mostly accounted for T-cell counts and diversity one year after transplant. Where alpha-beta T cells came from about two months after transplant was reportedly several hundred expanded graft clones. Elevated TCRbeta diversity at day 60 was traced, in some patients, to surviving recipient T cells and thymic progenitors.

A library of TCRbeta sequences, prepared with unique molecular identifiers, was generated. A single record per CDR3 protein comes from TCRdb applying MiXCR to the PCR reads. This table has 65,000 to 85,000 distinct CDR3 sequences, about a tenth appearing once. To note about this clonotype: What it recognizes is unknown.

The receptor was derived from a boy under 18 with acute myeloid leukemia, due to receive a stem cell transplant. Sequenced material: PBMCs, taken before TCRalphabeta/CD19-depleted stem cell transplant.

This CDR3 is CASSLEVAVNTGELFF. CDR3 coding DNA: TGTGCCAGCAGCTTAGAAGTAGCGGTGAACACCGGGGAGCTGTTTTTT. The chain links TRBV11-2 to TRBJ2-2; D may be TRBD2 (6 bases). Looked up from germline, CDR1 is SGHAT and CDR2 is FQNNGV. V lost 0 bases and J lost 1, with 9 bases in between. There are 16 residues in the CDR3.